Listed here are 5 T cell receptor beta chains from one sample, sequenced in a study of blood T cell repertoires in COVID-19 (dated by TCRdb to the early 2020s). Libraries were prepared through the immunoSEQ multiplex PCR assay. The clones in this table, taken by TCRdb from immuneACCESS, are in-frame only. Not every clone is retained; where verified, under half of the shortfall comes from an unresolved V gene, and the cause of the rest is unknown. For this sample the table gives 100,000 to 150,000 clones, of which 70% to 90% were detected only once. The ten largest clonotypes hold approximately 10% of the sample. Sequencing was carried out using peripheral blood. Receptors originate from a man aged 45-65 years with acute or convalescent COVID-19.

The V gene is TRBV27, the J gene TRBJ1-2, with TRBD1 matching over 9 bases. V trimming: 5 bases; J trimming: 4 bases; junction bases outside the gene matches: 5. Germline V gives CDR1 MNHEY, CDR2 SMNVEV (reference sequence). CDR3 size: 14 residues. CDR3 loop: CASSLTGGGYGYTF. The CDR3 DNA reads TGTGCCAGCAGTCTAACAGGGGGCGGCTATGGCTACACCTTC.

The chain recombines TRBV9 with TRBJ2-1; 8 bases align to TRBD1. This CDR3 is built from 15 residues. V shed 3 bases and J 5 bases; nucleotides not matched to a gene: 7. Germline V CDR1 and CDR2: SGDLS, YYNGEE. The CDR3 nucleotides read TGTGCCAGCAGCGGGACAGGGCAACCTCACAATGAGCAGTTCTTC. It specifies CASSGTGQPHNEQFF.

The V gene is TRBV2, the J gene TRBJ2-7; D is perhaps TRBD2 (5 bases). This CDR3 comprises 11 residues. Germline CDR1 and CDR2: SNHLY and FYNNEI. The V and J ends lost 6 bases and 3 bases respectively, with 6 bases between them. CDR3 protein: CASRRGYEQYF. The CDR3 nucleotides read TGTGCCAGCAGACGGGGCTACGAGCAGTACTTC.

V is TRBV5-1 and J is TRBJ1-4, with TRBD1 as a possible D gene (6 bases). Between the trimmed V and J ends, which lost 4 bases and 7 bases, there was a span of 17 bases. This CDR3 has 15 amino acids. Germline lookup yields CDR1 SGHRS and CDR2 YFSETQ. CDR3 protein: CASSDTGTLSEKLFF. Here the CDR3 DNA reads TGCGCCAGCAGCGATACCGGGACACTGAGTGAAAAACTGTTTTTT.

The rearrangement links TRBV6-5 to TRBJ2-1; 14 nucleotides align to TRBD2. Germline CDR1 is MNHEY and CDR2 is SVGAGI. The CDR3 consists of 14 residues. Losses at the gene ends were 2 bases for V and 9 bases for J; bases not matched to a gene: 0. The CDR3 sequence is CASSYGTSGGEQFF. The CDR3, as DNA: TGTGCCAGCAGTTACGGGACTAGCGGGGGTGAGCAGTTCTTC.